This T cell receptor beta chain is from a study of CD8+ T cells in alopecia areata. RNA, once extracted, was reverse transcribed into cDNA for use as the sequencing template. The assay was immunoSEQ multiplex PCR, and TCRdb's table has in-frame clones only and misses some. The repertoire includes about 97,000 clones, about 40% of them detected once, and roughly 1.3% sits in the top ten. CDR3 length equals 13 residues. J was trimmed by 3 bases and V by 6 bases; bases with no gene match: 2. Germline V lookup: CDR1 MNHEY, CDR2 SMNVEV (reference sequence). The chain has TRBV27 and TRBJ2-5; 9 bases map to TRBD1. The clonotype originates from a human donor with alopecia areata. Sequencing used CD4+ T cells sorted from blood. The CDR3 is CASRGQGKETQYF. The CDR3 region has the DNA TGTGCCAGCAGGGGACAGGGTAAAGAGACCCAGTACTTC.